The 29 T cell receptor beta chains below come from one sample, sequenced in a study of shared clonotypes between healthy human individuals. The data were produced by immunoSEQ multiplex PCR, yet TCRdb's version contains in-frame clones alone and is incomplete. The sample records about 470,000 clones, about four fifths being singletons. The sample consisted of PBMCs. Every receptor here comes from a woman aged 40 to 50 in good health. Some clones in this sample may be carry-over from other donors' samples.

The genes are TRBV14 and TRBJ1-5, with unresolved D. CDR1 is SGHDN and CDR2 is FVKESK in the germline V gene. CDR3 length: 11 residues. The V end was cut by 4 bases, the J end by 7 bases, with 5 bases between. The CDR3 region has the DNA TGTGCCAGCAGCCTCAACCAGCCCCAGCATTTT. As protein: CASSLNQPQHF.

CDR3 sequence: CASSLGAGTGAHEQYF. In DNA, the CDR3 is TGTGCCAGCAGCTTAGGGGCCGGGACAGGTGCCCACGAGCAGTACTTC. J is TRBJ2-7 and V is TRBV7-9, with TRBD1 identical over 8 bases. Trimming cost V 1 base and J 5 bases; bases outside gene matches: 10. This CDR3 has 16 amino acids. The germline V gene encodes CDR1 SEHNR and CDR2 FQNEAQ (reference sequence).

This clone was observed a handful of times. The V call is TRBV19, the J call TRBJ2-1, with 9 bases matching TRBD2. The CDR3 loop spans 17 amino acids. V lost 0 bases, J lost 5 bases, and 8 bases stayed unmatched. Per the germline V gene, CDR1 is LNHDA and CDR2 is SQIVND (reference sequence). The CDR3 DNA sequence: TGTGCCAGTAGTATAGAAGGAGCGGGAGGAATTGACAATGAGCAGTTCTTC. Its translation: CASSIEGAGGIDNEQFF.

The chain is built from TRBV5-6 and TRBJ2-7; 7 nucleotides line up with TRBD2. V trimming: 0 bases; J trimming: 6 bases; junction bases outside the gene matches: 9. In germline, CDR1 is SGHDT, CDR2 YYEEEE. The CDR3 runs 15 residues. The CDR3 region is CASSLVVGGPSEQYF. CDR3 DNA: TGTGCCAGCAGCTTGGTGGTGGGAGGGCCTTCCGAGCAGTACTTC.

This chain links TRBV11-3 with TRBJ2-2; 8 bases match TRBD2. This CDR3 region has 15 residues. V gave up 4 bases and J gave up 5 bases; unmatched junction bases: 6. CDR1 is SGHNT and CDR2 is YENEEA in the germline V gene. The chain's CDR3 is CASSSGLERTGELFF. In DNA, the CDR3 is TGTGCCAGCAGCTCGGGACTAGAACGGACCGGGGAGCTGTTTTTT.

This chain's CDR3 is CASSLDLAGFTQYF. CDR3 DNA: TGTGCCAGCAGCTTAGACCTAGCGGGGTTTACGCAGTATTTT. V usage is TRBV7-2 and J usage is TRBJ2-3; 9 nucleotides match TRBD2. J lost 8 bases, V lost 1 base, and 4 bases had no gene match. Germline V gene lookup returns CDR1 SGHTA and CDR2 FQGNSA. The CDR3 is made up of 14 amino acids. Filled out from reference TRBV7-2 and TRBJ2-3, the complete variable domain reads GAGVSQSPSNKVTEKGKDVELRCDPISGHTALYWYRQSLGQGLEFLIYFQGNSAPDKSGLPSDRFSAERTGGSVSTLTIQRTQQEDSAVYLCASSLDLAGFTQYFGPGTRLTVL.

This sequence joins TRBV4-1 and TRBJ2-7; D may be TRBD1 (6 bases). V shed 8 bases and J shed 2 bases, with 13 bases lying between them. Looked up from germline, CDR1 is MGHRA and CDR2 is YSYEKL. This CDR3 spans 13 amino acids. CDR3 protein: CASAQGRPYEQYF. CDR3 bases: TGCGCCAGCGCCCAGGGGCGACCCTACGAGCAGTACTTC.

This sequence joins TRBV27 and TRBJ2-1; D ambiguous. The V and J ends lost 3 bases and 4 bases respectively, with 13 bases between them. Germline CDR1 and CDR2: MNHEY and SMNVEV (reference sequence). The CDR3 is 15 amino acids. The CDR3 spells CASSLGVASYNEQFF. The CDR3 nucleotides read TGTGCCAGCAGTTTGGGCGTCGCAAGTTACAATGAGCAGTTCTTC.

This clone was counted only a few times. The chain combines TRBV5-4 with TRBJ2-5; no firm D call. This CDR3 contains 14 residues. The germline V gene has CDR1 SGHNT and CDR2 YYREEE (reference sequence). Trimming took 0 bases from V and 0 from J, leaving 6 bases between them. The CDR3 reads CASSLGGYQETQYF. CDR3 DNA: TGTGCCAGCAGCTTGGGTGGCTACCAAGAGACCCAGTACTTC.

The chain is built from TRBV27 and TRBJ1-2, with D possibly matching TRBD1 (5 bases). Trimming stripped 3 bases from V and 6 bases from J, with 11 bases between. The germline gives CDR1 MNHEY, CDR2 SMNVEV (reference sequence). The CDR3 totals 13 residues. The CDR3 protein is CASSFGGSDGYTF. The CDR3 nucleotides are TGTGCCAGCAGTTTCGGGGGGTCTGATGGCTACACCTTC.

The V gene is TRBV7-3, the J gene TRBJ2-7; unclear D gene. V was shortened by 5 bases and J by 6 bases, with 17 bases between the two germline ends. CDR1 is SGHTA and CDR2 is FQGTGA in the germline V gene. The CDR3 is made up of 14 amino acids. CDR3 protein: CASSPATPPTEQYF. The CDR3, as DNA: TGTGCCAGCAGCCCCGCCACCCCCCCTACCGAGCAGTACTTC.

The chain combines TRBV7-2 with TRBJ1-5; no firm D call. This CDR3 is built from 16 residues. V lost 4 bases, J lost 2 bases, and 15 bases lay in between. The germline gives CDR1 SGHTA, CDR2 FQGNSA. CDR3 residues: CASSSLGGFRNQPQHF. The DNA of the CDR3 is TGTGCCAGCAGCTCCCTCGGCGGGTTTCGCAATCAGCCCCAGCATTTT.

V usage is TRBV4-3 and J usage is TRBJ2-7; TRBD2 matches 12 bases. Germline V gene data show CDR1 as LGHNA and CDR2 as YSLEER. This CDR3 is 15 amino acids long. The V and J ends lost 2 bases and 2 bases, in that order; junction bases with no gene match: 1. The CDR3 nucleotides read TGCGCCAGCAGCCAAACTAGCGGGAGGACCTACGAGCAGTACTTC. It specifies CASSQTSGRTYEQYF.

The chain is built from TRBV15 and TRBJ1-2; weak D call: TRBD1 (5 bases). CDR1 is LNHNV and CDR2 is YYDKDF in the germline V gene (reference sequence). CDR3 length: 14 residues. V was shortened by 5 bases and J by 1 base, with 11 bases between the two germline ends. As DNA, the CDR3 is TGTGCCACCAGCGCGGGGCACCTTAACTATGGCTACACCTTC. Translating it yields CATSAGHLNYGYTF.

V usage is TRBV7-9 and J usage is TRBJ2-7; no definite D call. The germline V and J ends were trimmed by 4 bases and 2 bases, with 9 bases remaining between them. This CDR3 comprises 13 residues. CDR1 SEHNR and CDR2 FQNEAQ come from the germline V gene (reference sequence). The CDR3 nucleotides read TGTGCCAGCAGCTCAGACGTCACCTACGAGCAGTACTTC. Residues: CASSSDVTYEQYF.

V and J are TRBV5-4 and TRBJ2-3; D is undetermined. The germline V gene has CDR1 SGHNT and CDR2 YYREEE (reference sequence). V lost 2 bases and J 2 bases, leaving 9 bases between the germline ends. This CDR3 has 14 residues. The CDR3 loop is CASSFGTSTDTQYF. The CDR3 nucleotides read TGTGCCAGCAGCTTCGGAACCTCCACAGATACGCAGTATTTT.

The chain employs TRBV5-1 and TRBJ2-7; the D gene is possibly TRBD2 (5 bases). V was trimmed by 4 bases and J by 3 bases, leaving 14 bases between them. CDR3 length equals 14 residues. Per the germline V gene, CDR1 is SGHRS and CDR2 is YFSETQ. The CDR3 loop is CASSEDSENYEQYF. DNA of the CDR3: TGCGCCAGCAGCGAGGACTCGGAAAACTACGAGCAGTACTTC.

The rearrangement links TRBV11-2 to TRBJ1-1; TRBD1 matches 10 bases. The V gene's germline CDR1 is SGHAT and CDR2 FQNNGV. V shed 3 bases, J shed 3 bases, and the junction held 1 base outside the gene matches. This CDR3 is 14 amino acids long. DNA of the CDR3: TGTGCCAGCAGCTTGGACAGGGGGGACACTGAAGCTTTCTTT. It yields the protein CASSLDRGDTEAFF.

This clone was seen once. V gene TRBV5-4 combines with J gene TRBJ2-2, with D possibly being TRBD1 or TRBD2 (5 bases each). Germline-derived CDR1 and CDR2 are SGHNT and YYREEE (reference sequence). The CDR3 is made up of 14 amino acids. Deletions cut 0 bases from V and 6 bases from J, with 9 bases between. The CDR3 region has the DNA TGTGCCAGCAGCTTGGAACTGGGACCCGGGGAGCTGTTTTTT. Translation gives CASSLELGPGELFF.

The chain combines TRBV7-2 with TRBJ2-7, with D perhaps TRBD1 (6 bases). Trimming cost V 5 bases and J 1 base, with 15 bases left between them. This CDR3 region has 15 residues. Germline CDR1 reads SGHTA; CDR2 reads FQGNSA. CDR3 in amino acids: CASSPRRQVSYEQYF. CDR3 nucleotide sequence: TGTGCCAGCAGCCCCCGCCGACAGGTGTCCTACGAGCAGTACTTC.

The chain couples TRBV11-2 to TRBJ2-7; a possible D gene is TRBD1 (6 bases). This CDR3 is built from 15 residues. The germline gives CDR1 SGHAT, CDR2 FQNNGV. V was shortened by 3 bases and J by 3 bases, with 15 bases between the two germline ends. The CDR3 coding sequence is TGTGCCAGCAGCTTGGGCAGGGGACCCCTCTACGAGCAGTACTTC. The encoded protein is CASSLGRGPLYEQYF.

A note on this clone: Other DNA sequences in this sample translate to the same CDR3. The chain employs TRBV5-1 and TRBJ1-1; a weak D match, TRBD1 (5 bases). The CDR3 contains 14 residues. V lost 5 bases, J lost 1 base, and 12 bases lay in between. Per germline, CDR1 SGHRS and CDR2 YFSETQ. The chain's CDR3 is CASSRDGQNTEAFF. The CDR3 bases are TGCGCCAGCAGTCGGGACGGACAGAACACTGAAGCTTTCTTT.

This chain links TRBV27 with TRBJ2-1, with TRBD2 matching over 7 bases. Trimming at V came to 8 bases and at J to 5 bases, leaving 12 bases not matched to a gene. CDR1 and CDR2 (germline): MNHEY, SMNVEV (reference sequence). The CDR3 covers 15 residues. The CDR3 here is CASYGVASGDNEQFF. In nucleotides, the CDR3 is TGTGCCAGCTACGGGGTCGCTAGCGGTGACAATGAGCAGTTCTTC.

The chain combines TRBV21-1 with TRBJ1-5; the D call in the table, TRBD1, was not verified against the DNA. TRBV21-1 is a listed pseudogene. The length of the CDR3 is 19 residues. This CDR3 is CASSKRRGRGHVSNQPQHF. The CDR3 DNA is TGTGCCAGCAGCAAACGGCGGGGCAGGGGGCACGTTAGCAATCAGCCCCAGCATTTT.

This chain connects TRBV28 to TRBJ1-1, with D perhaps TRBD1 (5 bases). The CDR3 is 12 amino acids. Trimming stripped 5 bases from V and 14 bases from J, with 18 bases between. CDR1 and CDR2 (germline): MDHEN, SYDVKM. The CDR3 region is CASSPQQAAAFF. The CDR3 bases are TGTGCCAGCAGTCCCCAACAGGCAGCGGCGTTCTTT.

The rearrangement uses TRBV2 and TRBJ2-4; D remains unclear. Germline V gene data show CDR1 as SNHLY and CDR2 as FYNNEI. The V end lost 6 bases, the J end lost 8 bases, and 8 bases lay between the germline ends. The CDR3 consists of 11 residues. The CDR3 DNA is TGTGCCAGCAGCCCTAAGCACATTCAGTACTTC. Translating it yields CASSPKHIQYF.

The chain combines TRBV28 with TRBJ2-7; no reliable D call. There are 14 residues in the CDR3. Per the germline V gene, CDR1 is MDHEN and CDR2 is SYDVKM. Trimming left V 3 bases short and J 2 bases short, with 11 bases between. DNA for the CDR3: TGTGCCAGCAGTTTCCCCAGCCAGCCCTACGAGCAGTACTTC. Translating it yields CASSFPSQPYEQYF.

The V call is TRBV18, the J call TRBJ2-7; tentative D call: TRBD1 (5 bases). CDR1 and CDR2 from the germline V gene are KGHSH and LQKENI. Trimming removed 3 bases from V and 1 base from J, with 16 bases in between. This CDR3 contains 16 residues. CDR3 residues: CASSPVGRKTSYEQYF. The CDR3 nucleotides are TGTGCCAGCTCACCGGTGGGGCGGAAAACGTCCTACGAGCAGTACTTC.

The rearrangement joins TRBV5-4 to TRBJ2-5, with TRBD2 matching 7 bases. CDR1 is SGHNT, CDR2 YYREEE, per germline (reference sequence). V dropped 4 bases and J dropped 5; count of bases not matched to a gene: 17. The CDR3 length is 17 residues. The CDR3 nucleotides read TGTGCCAGCAGCACCCCATCGGGGCGGGAGCATCGGGAGACCCAGTACTTC. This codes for CASSTPSGREHRETQYF.